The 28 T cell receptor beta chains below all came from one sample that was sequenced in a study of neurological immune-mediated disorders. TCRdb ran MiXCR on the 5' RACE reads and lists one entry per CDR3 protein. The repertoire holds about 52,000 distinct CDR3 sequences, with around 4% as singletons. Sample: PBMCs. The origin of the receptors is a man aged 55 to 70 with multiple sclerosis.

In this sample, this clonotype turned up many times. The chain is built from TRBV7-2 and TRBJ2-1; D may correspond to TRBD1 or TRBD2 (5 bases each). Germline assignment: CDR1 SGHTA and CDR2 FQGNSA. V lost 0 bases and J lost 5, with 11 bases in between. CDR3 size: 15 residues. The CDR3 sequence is CASSLAGTVNNEQFF. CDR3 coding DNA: TGTGCCAGCAGCTTAGCGGGGACGGTTAACAATGAGCAGTTCTTC.

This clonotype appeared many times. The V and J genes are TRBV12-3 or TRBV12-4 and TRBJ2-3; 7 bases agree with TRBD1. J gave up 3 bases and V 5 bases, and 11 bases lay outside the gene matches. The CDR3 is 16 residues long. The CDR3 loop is CASSQPTGMTTDTQYF. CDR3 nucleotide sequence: TGTGCCAGCAGTCAACCGACAGGGATGACGACAGATACGCAGTATTTT.

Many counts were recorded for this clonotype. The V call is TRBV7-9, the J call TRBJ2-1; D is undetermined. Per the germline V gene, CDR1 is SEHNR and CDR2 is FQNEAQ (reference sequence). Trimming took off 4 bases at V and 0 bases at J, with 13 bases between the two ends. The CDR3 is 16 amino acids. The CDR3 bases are TGTGCCAGCAGCTCAATACATACGGGCTCCTACAATGAGCAGTTCTTC. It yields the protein CASSSIHTGSYNEQFF.

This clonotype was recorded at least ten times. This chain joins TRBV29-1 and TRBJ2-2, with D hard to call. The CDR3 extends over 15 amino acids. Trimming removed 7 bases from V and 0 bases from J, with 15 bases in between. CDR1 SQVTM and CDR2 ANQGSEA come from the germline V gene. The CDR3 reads CSADPGGANTGELFF. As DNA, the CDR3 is TGCAGCGCCGACCCAGGTGGGGCGAACACCGGGGAGCTGTTTTTT.

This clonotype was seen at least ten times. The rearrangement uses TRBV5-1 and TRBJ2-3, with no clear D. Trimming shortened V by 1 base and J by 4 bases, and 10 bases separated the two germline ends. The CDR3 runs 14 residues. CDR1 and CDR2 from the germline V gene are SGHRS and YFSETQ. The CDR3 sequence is CASSLIPTSDTQYF. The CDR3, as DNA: TGCGCCAGCAGCTTGATCCCAACCTCAGATACGCAGTATTTT.

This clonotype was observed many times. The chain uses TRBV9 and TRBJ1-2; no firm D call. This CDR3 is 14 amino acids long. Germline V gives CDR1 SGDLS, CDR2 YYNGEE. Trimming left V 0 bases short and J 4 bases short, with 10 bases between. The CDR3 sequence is CASSVDAFSYGYTF. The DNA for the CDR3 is TGTGCCAGCAGCGTAGACGCATTTTCCTATGGCTACACCTTC. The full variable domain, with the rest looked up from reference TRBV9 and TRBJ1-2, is DSGVTQTPKHLITATGQRVTLRCSPRSGDLSVYWYQQSLDQGLQFLIQYYNGEERAKGNILERFSAQQFPDLHSELNLSSLELGDSALYFCASSVDAFSYGYTFGSGTRLTVV.

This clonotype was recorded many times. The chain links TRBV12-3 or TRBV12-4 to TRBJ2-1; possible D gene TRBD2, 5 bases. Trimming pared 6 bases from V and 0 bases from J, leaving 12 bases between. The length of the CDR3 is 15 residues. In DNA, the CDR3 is TGTGCCAGCAGCCAAGCGGAGCCCTCCTACAATGAGCAGTTCTTC. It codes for CASSQAEPSYNEQFF.

CDR3 sequence reads: CASSLAGGAVGELFF. In DNA form, the CDR3 reads TGCGCCAGCAGCTTGGCGGGGGGCGCGGTCGGGGAGCTGTTTTTT. The chain is built from TRBV5-1 and TRBJ2-2; D perhaps matches TRBD2 (7 bases). V was pared by 0 bases and J by 7 bases, with 13 bases between. This CDR3 comprises 15 residues. Germline V CDR1 and CDR2: SGHRS, YFSETQ.

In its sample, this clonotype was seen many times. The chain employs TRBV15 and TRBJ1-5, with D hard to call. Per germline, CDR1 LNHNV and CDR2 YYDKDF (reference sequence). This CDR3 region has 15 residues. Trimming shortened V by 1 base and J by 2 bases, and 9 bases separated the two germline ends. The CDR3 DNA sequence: TGTGCCACCAGCAGAGGCCGTCAGGGCAATCAGCCCCAGCATTTT. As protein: CATSRGRQGNQPQHF. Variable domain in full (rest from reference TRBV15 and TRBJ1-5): DAMVIQNPRYQVTQFGKPVTLSCSQTLNHNVMYWYQQKSSQAPKLLFHYYDKDFNNEADTPDNFQSRRPNTSFCFLDIRSPGLGDTAMYLCATSRGRQGNQPQHFGDGTRLSIL.

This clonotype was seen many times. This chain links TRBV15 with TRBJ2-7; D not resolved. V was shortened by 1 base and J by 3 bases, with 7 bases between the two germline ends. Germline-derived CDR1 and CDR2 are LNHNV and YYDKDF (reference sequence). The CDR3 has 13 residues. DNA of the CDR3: TGTGCCACCAGCAGAGCCGTAGGCTACGAGCAGTACTTC. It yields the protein CATSRAVGYEQYF. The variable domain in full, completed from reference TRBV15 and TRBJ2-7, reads DAMVIQNPRYQVTQFGKPVTLSCSQTLNHNVMYWYQQKSSQAPKLLFHYYDKDFNNEADTPDNFQSRRPNTSFCFLDIRSPGLGDTAMYLCATSRAVGYEQYFGPGTRLTVT.

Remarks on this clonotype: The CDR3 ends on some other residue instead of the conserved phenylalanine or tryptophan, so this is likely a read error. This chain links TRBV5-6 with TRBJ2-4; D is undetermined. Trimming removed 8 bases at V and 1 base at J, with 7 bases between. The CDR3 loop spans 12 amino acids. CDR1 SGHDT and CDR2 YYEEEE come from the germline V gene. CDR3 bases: TGTGCCAGTTCGGACGCCAAAAACATTCAGTACTGC. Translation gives CASSDAKNIQYC.

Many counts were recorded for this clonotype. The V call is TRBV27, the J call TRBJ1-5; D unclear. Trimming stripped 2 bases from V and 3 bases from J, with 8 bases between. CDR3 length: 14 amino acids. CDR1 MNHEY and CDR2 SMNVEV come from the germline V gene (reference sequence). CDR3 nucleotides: TGTGCCAGCAGTTTAAGAGACAACAATCAGCCCCAGCATTTT. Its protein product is CASSLRDNNQPQHF.

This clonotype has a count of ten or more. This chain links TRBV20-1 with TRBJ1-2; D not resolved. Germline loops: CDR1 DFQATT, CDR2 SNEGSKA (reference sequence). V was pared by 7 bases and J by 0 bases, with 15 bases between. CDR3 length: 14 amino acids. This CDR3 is CSVKSITTNYGYTF. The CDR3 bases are TGCAGTGTGAAGTCTATTACAACTAACTATGGCTACACCTTC.

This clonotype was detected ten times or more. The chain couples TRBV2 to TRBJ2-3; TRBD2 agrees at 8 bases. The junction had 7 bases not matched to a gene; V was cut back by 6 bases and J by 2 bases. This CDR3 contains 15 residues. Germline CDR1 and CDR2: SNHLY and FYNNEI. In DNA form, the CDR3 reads TGTGCCAGCAGGTTTGATAGCGGGGCCACAGATACGCAGTATTTT. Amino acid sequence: CASRFDSGATDTQYF.

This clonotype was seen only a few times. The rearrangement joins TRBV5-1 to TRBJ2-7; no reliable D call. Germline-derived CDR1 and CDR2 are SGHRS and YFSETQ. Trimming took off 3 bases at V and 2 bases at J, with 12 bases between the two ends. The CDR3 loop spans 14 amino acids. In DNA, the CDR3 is TGCGCCAGCAGCTACTCTTCAGCCACCTACGAGCAGTACTTC. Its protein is CASSYSSATYEQYF.

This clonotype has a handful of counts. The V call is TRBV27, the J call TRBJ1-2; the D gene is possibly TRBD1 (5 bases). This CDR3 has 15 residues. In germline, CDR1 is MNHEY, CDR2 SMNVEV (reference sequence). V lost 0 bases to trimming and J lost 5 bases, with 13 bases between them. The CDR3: CASSLSGTGGYGYTF. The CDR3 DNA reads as TGTGCCAGCAGTTTATCAGGCACAGGAGGGTATGGCTACACCTTC.

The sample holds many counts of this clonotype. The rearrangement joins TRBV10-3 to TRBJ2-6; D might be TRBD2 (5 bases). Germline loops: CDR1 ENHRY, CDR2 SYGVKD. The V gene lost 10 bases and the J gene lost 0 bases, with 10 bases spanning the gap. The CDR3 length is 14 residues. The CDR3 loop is CATGESSGANVLTF. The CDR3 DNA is TGTGCCACCGGGGAGAGCTCTGGGGCCAACGTCCTGACTTTC.

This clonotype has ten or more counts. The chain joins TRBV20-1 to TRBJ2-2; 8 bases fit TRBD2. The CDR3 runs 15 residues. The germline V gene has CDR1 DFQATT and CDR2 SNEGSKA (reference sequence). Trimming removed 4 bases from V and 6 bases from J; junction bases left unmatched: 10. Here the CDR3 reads CSATIAGRESGELFF. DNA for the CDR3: TGCAGTGCTACCATAGCGGGAAGGGAGTCCGGGGAGCTGTTTTTT.

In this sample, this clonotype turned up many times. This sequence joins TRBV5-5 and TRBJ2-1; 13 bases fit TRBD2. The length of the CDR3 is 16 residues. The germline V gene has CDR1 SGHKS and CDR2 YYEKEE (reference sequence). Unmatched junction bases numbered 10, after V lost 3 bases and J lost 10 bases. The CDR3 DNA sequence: TGTGCCAGCAGCTCCCGACTAGCGGGAGGAGGAGGCGAGCAGTTCTTC. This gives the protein CASSSRLAGGGGEQFF. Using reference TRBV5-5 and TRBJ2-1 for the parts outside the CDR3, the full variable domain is DAGVTQSPTHLIKTRGQQVTLRCSPISGHKSVSWYQQVLGQGPQFIFQYYEKEERGRGNFPDRFSARQFPNYSSELNVNALLLGDSALYLCASSSRLAGGGGEQFFGPGTRLTVL.

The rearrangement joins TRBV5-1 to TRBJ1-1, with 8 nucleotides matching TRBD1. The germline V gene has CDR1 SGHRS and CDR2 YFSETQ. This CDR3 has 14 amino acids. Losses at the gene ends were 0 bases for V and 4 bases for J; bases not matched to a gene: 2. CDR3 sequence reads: CASSLEQGGTEAFF. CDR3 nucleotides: TGCGCCAGCAGCTTGGAACAGGGGGGCACTGAAGCTTTCTTT. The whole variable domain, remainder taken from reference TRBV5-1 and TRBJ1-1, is KAGVTQTPRYLIKTRGQQVTLSCSPISGHRSVSWYQQTPGQGLQFLFEYFSETQRNKGNFPGRFSGRQFSNSRSEMNVSTLELGDSALYLCASSLEQGGTEAFFGQGTRLTVV.

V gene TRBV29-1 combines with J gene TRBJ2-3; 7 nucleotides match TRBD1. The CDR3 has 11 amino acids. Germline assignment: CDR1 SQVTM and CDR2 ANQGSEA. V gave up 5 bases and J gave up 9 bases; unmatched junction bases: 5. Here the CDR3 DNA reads TGCAGCGTTCATCCGGGACAGACGCAGTATTTT. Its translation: CSVHPGQTQYF.

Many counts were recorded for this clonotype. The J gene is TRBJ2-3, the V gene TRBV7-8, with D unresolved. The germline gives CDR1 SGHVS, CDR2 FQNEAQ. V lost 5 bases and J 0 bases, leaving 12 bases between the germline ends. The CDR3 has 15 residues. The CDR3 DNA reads TGTGCCAGCAGCCCCCGCCTGGCGAGCACAGATACGCAGTATTTT. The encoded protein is CASSPRLASTDTQYF.

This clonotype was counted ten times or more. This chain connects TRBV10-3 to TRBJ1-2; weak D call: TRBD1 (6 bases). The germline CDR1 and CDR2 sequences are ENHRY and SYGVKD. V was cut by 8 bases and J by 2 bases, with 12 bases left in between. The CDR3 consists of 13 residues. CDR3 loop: CAILRTDNYGYTF. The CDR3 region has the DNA TGTGCCATCCTCCGGACAGACAACTATGGCTACACCTTC.

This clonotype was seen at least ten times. CDR3 region: CASSSLRSGANVLTF. Written as DNA, the CDR3 is TGTGCCAGCAGCTCTTTGCGCTCTGGGGCCAACGTCCTGACTTTC. J is TRBJ2-6 and V is TRBV6-6; D remains unclear. V was cut by 6 bases and J by 0 bases, with 9 bases left in between. The CDR3 totals 15 residues. The V gene's germline CDR1 is MNHNY and CDR2 SVGAGI (reference sequence).

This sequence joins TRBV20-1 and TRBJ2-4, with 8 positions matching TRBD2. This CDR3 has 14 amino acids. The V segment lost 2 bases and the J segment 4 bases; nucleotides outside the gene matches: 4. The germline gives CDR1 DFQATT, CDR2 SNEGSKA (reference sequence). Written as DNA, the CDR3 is TGCAGTGCTAGAATACTAGCGGCTAAAAACATTCAGTACTTC. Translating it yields CSARILAAKNIQYF.

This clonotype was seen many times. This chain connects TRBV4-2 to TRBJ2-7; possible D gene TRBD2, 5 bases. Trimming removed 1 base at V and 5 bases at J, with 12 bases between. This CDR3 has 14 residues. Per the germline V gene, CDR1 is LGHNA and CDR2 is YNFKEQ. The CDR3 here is CASSQVTGLHEQYF. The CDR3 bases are TGTGCCAGCAGCCAAGTAACGGGGTTGCACGAGCAGTACTTC.

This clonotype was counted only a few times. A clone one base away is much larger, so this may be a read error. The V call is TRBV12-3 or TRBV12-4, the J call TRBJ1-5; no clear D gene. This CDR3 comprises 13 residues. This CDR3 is CASSLGDNQPQNF. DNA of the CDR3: TGTGCCAGCAGTTTAGGAGATAATCAGCCCCAGAATTTT.

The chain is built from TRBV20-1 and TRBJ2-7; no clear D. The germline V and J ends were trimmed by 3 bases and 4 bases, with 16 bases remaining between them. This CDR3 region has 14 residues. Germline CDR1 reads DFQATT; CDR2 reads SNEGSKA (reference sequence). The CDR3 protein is CSARQSSATYEQYF. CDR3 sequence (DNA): TGCAGTGCTAGGCAGAGTTCAGCAACTTACGAGCAGTACTTC.